Below, 23 T cell receptor beta chains from the same sample are listed, as sequenced in a study of cytomegalovirus exposure and HLA in healthy donors. The PCR was carried out with 60 Vbeta primers and 13 Jbeta primers. Sequencing used immunoSEQ multiplex PCR; TCRdb keeps in-frame clones, though not all of them. The sample lists about 170,000 clones, over 65% occurring once. The sample comprised PBMCs. The source is a middle-aged man in good health and CMV-seropositive.

The J gene is TRBJ2-2, the V gene TRBV11-1; D is unclear. There are 15 residues in the CDR3. From germline, CDR1 is SGHAT and CDR2 FQDESV (reference sequence). The V and J ends lost 0 bases and 4 bases respectively, with 9 bases between them. The CDR3 is CASSLAKLSTGELFF. For the CDR3, the DNA is TGTGCCAGCAGCTTAGCGAAACTGAGCACCGGGGAGCTGTTTTTT.

V is TRBV11-1 and J is TRBJ1-1, with D maybe TRBD1 (5 bases). In germline, CDR1 is SGHAT, CDR2 FQDESV (reference sequence). The CDR3 is 12 amino acids. V was cut by 7 bases and J by 9 bases, with 15 bases left in between. This CDR3 is CASTPDTWQAFF. The CDR3 DNA reads as TGTGCCAGCACCCCGGACACCTGGCAAGCTTTCTTT.

This clone appeared a few times. The chain couples TRBV4-2 to TRBJ2-1; 7 nucleotides line up with TRBD1. The V segment lost 1 base and the J segment 3 bases; nucleotides outside the gene matches: 3. CDR1 is LGHNA and CDR2 is YNFKEQ in the germline V gene. The CDR3 loop spans 15 amino acids. The CDR3: CASSQGQGDYNEQFF. The CDR3 coding sequence is TGTGCCAGCAGCCAAGGACAGGGAGACTACAATGAGCAGTTCTTC.

This chain uses TRBV7-9 with TRBJ1-3; D is perhaps TRBD1 (5 bases). V was shortened by 1 base and J by 4 bases, with 17 bases between the two germline ends. The CDR3 spans 17 residues. Germline CDR1 SEHNR, CDR2 FQNEAQ (reference sequence). The CDR3 spells CASSLGDGGLRGNTIYF. Written as DNA, the CDR3 is TGTGCCAGCAGCTTAGGTGATGGGGGACTACGAGGAAACACCATATATTTT.

The chain employs TRBV6-1 and TRBJ1-1, with D maybe TRBD1 (6 bases). Deletions cut 6 bases from V and 1 base from J, with 9 bases between. The CDR3 loop spans 13 amino acids. Germline V CDR1 and CDR2: MNHNS, SASEGT. CDR3 loop: CASRLQGNTEAFF. CDR3 DNA sequence: TGTGCCAGCAGGTTACAGGGGAACACTGAAGCTTTCTTT.

The rearrangement joins TRBV6-6 to TRBJ2-2, with 10 bases identical to TRBD1. V was clipped by 4 bases and J by 5 bases; unmatched bases: 7. CDR1 is MNHNY and CDR2 is SVGAGI in the germline V gene (reference sequence). The CDR3 has 16 amino acids. The CDR3 protein is CASSSPRTGGTGELFF. Written as DNA, the CDR3 is TGTGCCAGCAGTTCCCCCCGGACAGGGGGAACCGGGGAGCTGTTTTTT.

V and J are TRBV6-5 and TRBJ2-2, with 11 bases fitting TRBD2. The germline V gene encodes CDR1 MNHEY and CDR2 SVGAGI. CDR3 length equals 15 residues. Unmatched junction bases numbered 7, after V lost 6 bases and J lost 7 bases. CDR3: CASRSSGGAIGELFF. For the CDR3, the DNA is TGTGCCAGCAGAAGTAGCGGGGGGGCGATCGGGGAGCTGTTTTTT.

This clone was seen more than once but under ten times. V and J are TRBV4-3 and TRBJ2-6; tentatively, D is TRBD1 (5 bases). V lost 3 bases to trimming and J lost 4 bases, with 16 bases between them. The CDR3 totals 17 residues. CDR1 LGHNA and CDR2 YSLEER come from the germline V gene. The CDR3 reads CASSHDDQGTGANVLTF. CDR3 in DNA: TGCGCCAGCAGCCATGACGATCAGGGAACCGGGGCCAACGTCCTGACTTTC.

This clone showed up just once. The chain uses TRBV27 and TRBJ1-1, with D perhaps matching TRBD1 (6 bases). The CDR3 extends over 14 amino acids. CDR1 is MNHEY and CDR2 is SMNVEV in the germline V gene (reference sequence). Trimming cost V 6 bases and J 5 bases, with 16 bases left between them. The chain's CDR3 is CASSIDRTATEAFF. The CDR3 nucleotides are TGTGCCAGCAGCATTGACAGGACGGCGACTGAAGCTTTCTTT.

This sequence joins TRBV7-2 and TRBJ2-3; perhaps TRBD2 as D (7 bases). Germline loops: CDR1 SGHTA, CDR2 FQGNSA. The CDR3 runs 16 residues. Between the trimmed V and J ends, which lost 7 bases and 6 bases, there was a span of 23 bases. CDR3 DNA: TGTGCCAGCACCAGGGTAGACGGGGGGCCTGGGGATACGCAGTATTTT. Its protein is CASTRVDGGPGDTQYF.

J is TRBJ1-2 and V is TRBV15; D gene unclear. V lost 2 bases to trimming and J lost 4 bases, with 14 bases between them. In germline, CDR1 is LNHNV, CDR2 YYDKDF (reference sequence). The CDR3 is made up of 15 amino acids. CDR3 amino acids: CATSRPEQSVYGYTF. CDR3 DNA: TGTGCCACCAGCAGACCCGAACAGTCCGTCTATGGCTACACCTTC.

The chain employs TRBV6-5 and TRBJ2-7; D might be TRBD1 (6 bases). CDR1 MNHEY and CDR2 SVGAGI come from the germline V gene. CDR3 length: 15 residues. V was pared by 0 bases and J by 3 bases, with 12 bases between. CDR3 coding DNA: TGTGCCAGCAGTTACTCCCTGACAGGACTCTACGAGCAGTACTTC. Translating it yields CASSYSLTGLYEQYF.

The CDR3 here is CAWSVLVSTGEQYF. CDR3 sequence (DNA): TGTGCCTGGAGTGTATTGGTCTCCACCGGCGAGCAGTACTTC. This sequence joins TRBV30 and TRBJ2-7; D not certain. CDR1 and CDR2 from the germline V gene are GTSNPN and SVGIG (reference sequence). Trimming removed 0 bases from V and 6 bases from J, with 15 bases in between. CDR3 length: 14 residues.

J is TRBJ2-3 and V is TRBV29-1, with TRBD1 identical over 9 bases. Germline V gene lookup returns CDR1 SQVTM and CDR2 ANQGSEA. This CDR3 contains 16 residues. V dropped 4 bases and J dropped 5; count of bases not matched to a gene: 13. The CDR3 sequence is CSVGGMRTGEVDTQYF. CDR3 nucleotides: TGCAGCGTTGGGGGGATGAGGACAGGGGAGGTAGATACGCAGTATTTT.

This chain uses TRBV7-2 with TRBJ2-7; the D gene is possibly TRBD2 (7 bases). CDR3 length equals 14 residues. The germline V gene encodes CDR1 SGHTA and CDR2 FQGNSA. With 5 bases removed from V and 5 bases from J, the gap between germline ends came to 16 bases. Here the CDR3 DNA reads TGTGCCAGCAGCCCCCCCGGGGGGCCGAACGAGCAGTACTTC. Its protein is CASSPPGGPNEQYF.

There are a few counts of this clone. The chain combines TRBV2 with TRBJ1-2, with D possibly being TRBD1 (6 bases). This CDR3 has 13 residues. The germline V gene encodes CDR1 SNHLY and CDR2 FYNNEI. Trimming removed 9 bases from V and 7 bases from J, with 18 bases in between. The CDR3 nucleotides read TGTGCCAGGGGTGGCAGGGGAGAGTCTGGCTACACCTTC. As protein: CARGGRGESGYTF. Supplemented by reference TRBV2 and TRBJ1-2, the full variable domain reads EPEVTQTPSHQVTQMGQEVILRCVPISNHLYFYWYRQILGQKVEFLVSFYNNEISEKSEIFDDQFSVERPDGSNFTLKIRSTKLEDSAMYFCARGGRGESGYTFGSGTRLTVV.

The rearrangement joins TRBV7-3 to TRBJ1-5, with D unclear. CDR1 and CDR2 (germline): SGHTA, FQGTGA. Trimming took off 5 bases at V and 0 bases at J, with 20 bases between the two ends. CDR3 length equals 18 residues. The CDR3 spells CASSPRFPPVYSNQPQHF. The CDR3 nucleotides are TGTGCCAGCAGCCCCAGGTTCCCTCCCGTTTATAGCAATCAGCCCCAGCATTTT.

The chain combines TRBV29-1 with TRBJ2-2, with D perhaps TRBD2 (5 bases). With 2 bases removed from V and 4 bases from J, the gap between germline ends came to 11 bases. Germline V gives CDR1 SQVTM, CDR2 ANQGSEA. This CDR3 has 14 residues. DNA for the CDR3: TGCAGCGTTGAACCGGGGTTGGGCACCGGGGAGCTGTTTTTT. Translated: CSVEPGLGTGELFF.

The rearrangement links TRBV5-4 to TRBJ2-5; 12 bases agree with TRBD2. Germline loops: CDR1 SGHNT, CDR2 YYREEE (reference sequence). The CDR3 is made up of 17 amino acids. V was pared by 3 bases and J by 4 bases, with 10 bases of the junction left unmatched. CDR3 loop: CASSSGSSGGARETQYF. CDR3 nucleotide sequence: TGTGCCAGCAGCTCGGGGTCTAGCGGGGGGGCCAGAGAGACCCAGTACTTC.

The chain links TRBV5-1 to TRBJ1-1, with D unclear. V was pared by 1 base and J by 5 bases, with 9 bases between. Germline CDR1 is SGHRS and CDR2 is YFSETQ. The CDR3 covers 13 residues. The CDR3 region is CASSLRGRTEAFF. The CDR3 nucleotides are TGCGCCAGCAGCTTGCGGGGAAGAACTGAAGCTTTCTTT.

The V gene is TRBV7-9, the J gene TRBJ1-2, with TRBD1 identical over 11 bases. V lost 5 bases and J lost 2; bases outside the gene matches: 4. Germline-derived CDR1 and CDR2 are SEHNR and FQNEAQ (reference sequence). The CDR3 covers 15 residues. The CDR3 region is CASSPWTGGNYGYTF. DNA of the CDR3: TGTGCCAGCAGCCCGTGGACAGGGGGCAACTATGGCTACACCTTC.

The V and J genes are TRBV6-5 and TRBJ2-7; 7 bases are shared with TRBD1. The germline V gene has CDR1 MNHEY and CDR2 SVGAGI. The trim removed 6 bases at V and 6 bases at J, leaving 11 bases unmatched. The CDR3 is 14 amino acids. CDR3 in amino acids: CASRAGGITAEQYF. CDR3 DNA sequence: TGTGCCAGCAGGGCAGGGGGAATCACGGCCGAGCAGTACTTC.

This rearrangement joins TRBV5-1 to TRBJ2-2, with 12 bases fitting TRBD2. V lost 0 bases to trimming and J lost 5 bases; unmatched junction nucleotides: 8. The CDR3 totals 18 residues. In germline, CDR1 is SGHRS, CDR2 YFSETQ. CDR3 sequence (DNA): TGCGCCAGCAGCTTGGCGGCTAGCGGGGGGGCGGCGACCGGGGAGCTGTTTTTT. Residues: CASSLAASGGAATGELFF. The whole variable domain, filled in from reference TRBV5-1 and TRBJ2-2, reads KAGVTQTPRYLIKTRGQQVTLSCSPISGHRSVSWYQQTPGQGLQFLFEYFSETQRNKGNFPGRFSGRQFSNSRSEMNVSTLELGDSALYLCASSLAASGGAATGELFFGEGSRLTVL.